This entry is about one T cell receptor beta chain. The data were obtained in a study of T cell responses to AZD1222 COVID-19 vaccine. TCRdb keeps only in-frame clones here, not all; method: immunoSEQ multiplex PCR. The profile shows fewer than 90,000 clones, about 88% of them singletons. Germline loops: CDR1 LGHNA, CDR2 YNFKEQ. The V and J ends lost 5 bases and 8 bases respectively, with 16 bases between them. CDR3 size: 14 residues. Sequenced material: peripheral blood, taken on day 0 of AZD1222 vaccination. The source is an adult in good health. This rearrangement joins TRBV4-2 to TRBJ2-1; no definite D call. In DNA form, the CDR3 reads TGTGCCAGCAGCAAAAGGGTTAGTGTCGATGAGCAGTTCTTC. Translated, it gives CASSKRVSVDEQFF.